This T cell receptor (beta chain) was identified in a study of blood T cell repertoires in COVID-19. Study-wide context: There were acute and convalescent COVID-19 samples, and they came from the United States, Italy and Spain. Nucleic acid was either cDNA or gDNA, and it came from T cells, B-cell-depleted T cells, or PBMCs.

The germline V and J ends were trimmed by 1 base and 0 bases, with 10 bases remaining between them. Germline CDR1 reads LGHNA; CDR2 reads YNFKEQ. The CDR3 runs 15 residues. In the study's own analysis: Reference gene primer amplification gave nucleated cell count estimates. Data came from immunoSEQ multiplex PCR; TCRdb stores just in-frame clones and leaves some out. V and J calls and clone size are copied from that table; D and trimming were computed from the DNA. The sample consists of roughly 230,000 clones, roughly 81% of them appearing once. The rearrangement links TRBV4-2 to TRBJ2-7; unclear D gene. This sequence was found in a man between 35 and 55 years old with acute or convalescent COVID-19. The source material was peripheral blood. In nucleotides, the CDR3 is TGTGCCAGCAGCCAAGGATCAGGATCCTCCTACGAGCAGTACTTC. Its protein product is CASSQGSGSSYEQYF.